The 3 T cell receptor beta chains presented below share a single source sample, sequenced in a study of CD8 T cells in ankylosing spondylitis. TCRdb recomputed calls from the 5' RACE reads with MiXCR, one row per CDR3 protein. The data hold 130,000 or so distinct CDR3 sequences, with about an eighth observed a single time. The sequencing input was blood, either unsorted or a sorted T cell fraction (not recorded which). Receptor source: a female donor with ankylosing spondylitis or in good health (not recorded which).

This clonotype was counted many times. This sequence joins TRBV12-3 or TRBV12-4 and TRBJ1-5; possibly TRBD1 for D (6 bases). This CDR3 is 14 amino acids long. Trimming cost V 3 bases and J 7 bases, with 13 bases left between them. The chain's CDR3 is CASSLAGARQPQHF. The CDR3 nucleotides are TGTGCCAGCAGTTTGGCGGGGGCTAGGCAGCCCCAGCATTTT.

This clonotype came up many times. The chain combines TRBV7-3 with TRBJ2-4; 7 bases are a match to TRBD1. The germline V gene has CDR1 SGHTA and CDR2 FQGTGA. The CDR3 is made up of 14 amino acids. V was clipped by 5 bases and J by 5 bases; unmatched bases: 6. The CDR3 is CASSPGDRENIQYF. In DNA, the CDR3 is TGTGCCAGCAGCCCTGGGGACAGAGAAAACATTCAGTACTTC.

Concerning this clonotype: A much larger clone sits a single nucleotide away, making a read error possible. This chain joins TRBV3-1 and TRBJ2-1, with 8 bases identical to TRBD1. The CDR3 sequence is 15 residues long. Germline V CDR1 and CDR2: LGHDT, YNNKEL (reference sequence). For the CDR3, the DNA is TGTGCCTGCAGCCAAACAGGGGGGTCCTACAATGAGCAGTTCTTC. Protein sequence: CACSQTGGSYNEQFF.